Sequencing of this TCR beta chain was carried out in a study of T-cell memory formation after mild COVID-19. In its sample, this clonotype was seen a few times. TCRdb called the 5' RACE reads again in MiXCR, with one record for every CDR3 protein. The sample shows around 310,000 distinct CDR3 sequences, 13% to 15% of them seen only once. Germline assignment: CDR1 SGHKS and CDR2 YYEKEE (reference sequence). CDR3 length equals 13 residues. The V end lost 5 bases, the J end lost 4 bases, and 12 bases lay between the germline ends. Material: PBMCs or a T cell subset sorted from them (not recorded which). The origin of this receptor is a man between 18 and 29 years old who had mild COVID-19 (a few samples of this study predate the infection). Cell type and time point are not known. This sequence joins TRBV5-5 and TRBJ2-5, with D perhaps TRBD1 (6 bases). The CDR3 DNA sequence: TGTGCCAGCAGGGTACAGGGTCCAGAGACCCAGTACTTC. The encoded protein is CASRVQGPETQYF.